These 22 T cell receptor beta chains were all obtained from the same sample, sequenced in a study of Graves' ophthalmopathy and Graves' hyperthyroidism. RNA transcripts yielded amplified TCR beta CDR3 regions. Following a first-round RT-PCR that used HTBI primers, a second-round multiplex PCR was carried out. MiXCR was run by TCRdb on the multiplex PCR reads, yielding one entry per CDR3 protein. The sample consists of a few hundred thousand distinct CDR3 sequences, about 17% of them appearing once. Sequenced: peripheral blood. These receptors all come from an adult woman with stable Graves' hyperthyroidism.

This clonotype showed up just a few times. A much bigger clone sits one base away, suggesting this may be a read error. This chain links TRBV5-4 with TRBJ1-6; tentatively, D is TRBD1 (5 bases). V was clipped by 0 bases and J by 0 bases, with 7 bases between them. Per germline, CDR1 SGHNT and CDR2 YYREEE (reference sequence). The CDR3 extends over 16 amino acids. The CDR3, as DNA: TGTGCCAGCAGCTTGGGGGGGAGCTCCTATAATTCACCCCTCCACTTT. This encodes CASSLGGSSYNSPLHF.

The sample holds many counts of this clonotype. The rearrangement joins TRBV6-4 to TRBJ2-7; 10 bases match TRBD1. The CDR3 spans 19 residues. Germline V lookup: CDR1 MRHNA, CDR2 SNTAGT. V trimming: 7 bases; J trimming: 3 bases; junction bases outside the gene matches: 21. The CDR3 spells CASTDQDRTGQGVDYEQYF. The CDR3 DNA sequence: TGTGCCAGCACCGACCAGGACCGGACAGGACAGGGGGTCGACTACGAGCAGTACTTC.

There are many counts of this clonotype. The chain links TRBV12-3 or TRBV12-4 to TRBJ2-7; possible D gene TRBD1, 6 bases. The CDR3 consists of 11 residues. With 6 bases removed from V and 7 bases from J, the gap between germline ends came to 10 bases. The CDR3 spells CASSQGPEQYF. CDR3 bases: TGTGCCAGCAGCCAGGGGCCGGAGCAGTACTTC.

In this sample, this clonotype turned up a few times. The chain employs TRBV29-1 and TRBJ2-2; 8 positions agree with TRBD1. Germline V gene data show CDR1 as SQVTM and CDR2 as ANQGSEA. The CDR3 has 18 amino acids. Trimming removed 1 base from V and 2 bases from J; junction bases left unmatched: 12. In nucleotides, the CDR3 is TGCAGCGTTGAAGCCCTGACTACCGGGACAGGCAACACCGGGGAGCTGTTTTTT. Its translation: CSVEALTTGTGNTGELFF.

This clonotype was observed many times. The rearrangement joins TRBV19 to TRBJ2-2; D perhaps matches TRBD2 (5 bases). Trimming removed 7 bases from V and 1 base from J, with 10 bases in between. The CDR3 runs to 14 residues. Germline values: CDR1 LNHDA, CDR2 SQIVND (reference sequence). Here the CDR3 reads CASIKRKNTGELFF. The CDR3, as DNA: TGTGCCAGTATTAAGCGGAAGAACACCGGGGAGCTGTTTTTT.

This clonotype was counted at least ten times. The gene calls are TRBV5-1 and TRBJ2-7; 8 bases map to TRBD1. V dropped 3 bases and J dropped 2; count of bases not matched to a gene: 4. The CDR3 extends over 14 amino acids. Germline V lookup: CDR1 SGHRS, CDR2 YFSETQ. The chain's CDR3 is CASSWRTGPYEQYF. In DNA form, the CDR3 reads TGCGCCAGCAGCTGGAGGACAGGGCCCTACGAGCAGTACTTC.

In its sample, this clonotype was seen many times. The chain has TRBV20-1 and TRBJ2-2; TRBD1 aligns across 7 bases. The CDR3 length is 13 residues. V dropped 5 bases and J dropped 3; count of bases not matched to a gene: 3. CDR1 and CDR2 (germline): DFQATT, SNEGSKA (reference sequence). CDR3 sequence: CSAQGVDTGELFF. Written as DNA, the CDR3 is TGCAGTGCTCAGGGGGTAGACACCGGGGAGCTGTTTTTT.

This chain links TRBV28 with TRBJ1-1, with a tentative D call TRBD1 (5 bases). The V end lost 2 bases, the J end lost 0 bases, and 16 bases lay between the germline ends. Germline lookup yields CDR1 MDHEN and CDR2 SYDVKM. This CDR3 is built from 17 residues. CDR3 in DNA: TGTGCCAGCAGTTTACCCAGGGTGTGGGGGATGAACACTGAAGCTTTCTTT. Its protein product is CASSLPRVWGMNTEAFF.

There are many counts of this clonotype. J is TRBJ2-5 and V is TRBV5-1, with 8 nucleotides matching TRBD1. The CDR3 totals 15 residues. Germline V gene sequence: CDR1 SGHRS, CDR2 YFSETQ. V shed 0 bases, J shed 5 bases, and the junction held 6 bases outside the gene matches. The CDR3 loop reads CASSLVRDRRETQYF. The CDR3 DNA reads as TGCGCCAGCAGCTTGGTGCGGGACAGGCGGGAGACCCAGTACTTC.

The chain combines TRBV19 with TRBJ2-7; 9 bases are shared with TRBD1. The CDR3 extends over 15 amino acids. The germline V gene has CDR1 LNHDA and CDR2 SQIVND (reference sequence). The J segment lost 3 bases and the V segment lost 5 bases, leaving 8 bases of the junction unmatched. The CDR3 is CASSPGGQGNYEQYF. The CDR3 DNA sequence: TGTGCCAGTAGTCCCGGGGGACAGGGAAACTACGAGCAGTACTTC.

At least ten counts were recorded for this clonotype. The chain has TRBV28 and TRBJ1-1; D remains ambiguous. Trimming removed 2 bases at V and 4 bases at J, with 11 bases between. CDR3 length: 14 amino acids. Germline assignment: CDR1 MDHEN and CDR2 SYDVKM. This chain's CDR3 is CASSLLGSGTEAFF. CDR3 nucleotides: TGTGCCAGCAGTTTACTCGGTTCGGGCACTGAAGCTTTCTTT.

This clonotype was recorded at least ten times. J is TRBJ2-7 and V is TRBV12-3 or TRBV12-4, with no clear D. The CDR3 spans 11 residues. Deletions cut 9 bases from V and 3 bases from J, with 9 bases between. The CDR3 DNA reads as TGTGCCAGTTGGGAATACTACGAGCAGTACTTC. Amino acids: CASWEYYEQYF.

This clonotype was recorded at least ten times. The chain joins TRBV6-2 or TRBV6-3 to TRBJ2-7; 8 bases map to TRBD1. This CDR3 comprises 16 residues. The ends lost 2 bases at V and 3 bases at J; junction bases unmatched: 9. The germline CDR1 and CDR2 sequences are MNHEY and SVGEGT. Here the CDR3 DNA reads TGTGCCAGCAGTTACGCAGGGGGCGGCTTCGGCTACGAGCAGTACTTC. It translates to CASSYAGGGFGYEQYF.

For this clonotype: Since a much larger clone is just one base distant, this may be a read error. The CDR3 nucleotides are TGCGCCATCAGCTCAACCCAAGGACCAGAGACCCAGTACTTC. This gives the protein CAISSTQGPETQYF. V is TRBV5-1 and J is TRBJ2-5, with no clear D. CDR1 SGHRS and CDR2 YFSETQ come from the germline V gene. The CDR3 contains 14 residues.

This clonotype was detected only a few times. This chain connects TRBV5-5 to TRBJ2-7, with a possible D match to TRBD2 (7 bases). Germline CDR1 reads SGHKS; CDR2 reads YYEKEE (reference sequence). The ends were cut back, 4 bases at V and 0 bases at J, with 17 bases in the middle. The CDR3 length is 16 residues. The CDR3 DNA reads TGTGCCAGCAGCAAAATGGGGGGGCGAACCTCCTACGAGCAGTACTTC. Amino acid sequence: CASSKMGGRTSYEQYF.

This clonotype showed up many times. The rearrangement links TRBV12-3 or TRBV12-4 to TRBJ1-2, with TRBD1 as a possible D gene (5 bases). V was trimmed by 5 bases and J by 4 bases, leaving 8 bases between them. This CDR3 comprises 12 residues. Here the CDR3 DNA reads TGTGCCAGCAGTGACAGAGCCTATGGCTACACCTTC. Translating gives CASSDRAYGYTF.

The chain joins TRBV5-1 to TRBJ1-1; tentative D call: TRBD1 (6 bases). The germline CDR1 and CDR2 sequences are SGHRS and YFSETQ. The CDR3 is 13 amino acids. Trimming removed 2 bases at V and 5 bases at J, with 10 bases between. The CDR3 loop is CASSFSGETEAFF. The CDR3 region has the DNA TGCGCCAGCAGCTTTTCAGGGGAGACTGAAGCTTTCTTT.

This clonotype has more than one count but fewer than ten. V usage is TRBV30 and J usage is TRBJ1-1, with a tentative D call TRBD1 (5 bases). The germline V gene has CDR1 GTSNPN and CDR2 SVGIG (reference sequence). CDR3 length: 17 residues. Trimming took off 2 bases at V and 8 bases at J, with 27 bases between the two ends. As DNA, the CDR3 is TGTGCCTGGAGTCGTAGACAAACCCGGGACCCCCCTAGGGAAGCTTTCTTT. The encoded protein is CAWSRRQTRDPPREAFF.

This chain uses TRBV6-5 with TRBJ1-6; TRBD1 matches at 7 bases. CDR3 length: 14 residues. With 1 base clipped from V and 9 bases from J, the junction kept 3 bases outside the gene matches. Germline assignment: CDR1 MNHEY and CDR2 SVGAGI. CDR3 in amino acids: CASSYLQGSSPLHF. Written as DNA, the CDR3 is TGTGCCAGCAGTTACTTACAGGGGAGTTCACCCCTCCACTTT.

This clonotype was recorded a few times. The rearrangement uses TRBV7-9 and TRBJ1-1; possibly TRBD1 for D (5 bases). V was clipped by 5 bases and J by 2 bases, with 15 bases between them. There are 15 residues in the CDR3. Germline-derived CDR1 and CDR2 are SEHNR and FQNEAQ (reference sequence). CDR3 region: CASSPRQISNTEAFF. Written as DNA, the CDR3 is TGTGCCAGCAGCCCCCGACAGATTAGTAACACTGAAGCTTTCTTT.

This clonotype appeared many times. The V and J genes are TRBV11-2 and TRBJ1-6; no reliable D call. Germline V gene lookup returns CDR1 SGHAT and CDR2 FQNNGV. The germline V and J ends were trimmed by 0 bases and 3 bases, with 9 bases remaining between them. The CDR3 extends over 16 amino acids. CDR3 residues: CASSLEEGRYNSPLHF. Here the CDR3 DNA reads TGTGCCAGCAGCTTAGAGGAGGGTCGCTATAATTCACCCCTCCACTTT. Complete variable domain (other parts from reference TRBV11-2 and TRBJ1-6): EAGVAQSPRYKIIEKRQSVAFWCNPISGHATLYWYQQILGQGPKLLIQFQNNGVVDDSQLPKDRFSAERLKGVDSTLKIQPAKLEDSAVYLCASSLEEGRYNSPLHFGNGTRLTVT.

This clonotype was picked up one time. The rearrangement links TRBV7-8 to TRBJ1-2; 10 nucleotides agree with TRBD1. Germline CDR1 reads SGHVS; CDR2 reads FQNEAQ. Trimming cost V 1 base and J 3 bases; bases outside gene matches: 5. This CDR3 region has 16 residues. The CDR3 spells CASSLVGTGAYYGYTF. In nucleotides, the CDR3 is TGTGCCAGCAGCTTAGTAGGGACAGGGGCTTACTATGGCTACACCTTC.